Below, 18 T cell receptor beta chains from the same sample are listed, as sequenced in a study of vaccination effects on CD4 cells after COVID-19. Under the ViraFEST assay, PBMC were stimulated with viral peptide pools so that antigen-specific CD4+ T cells expanded. Sequencing was performed afterwards. The culture ran for 10 days before CD4+ T cells were isolated. Each participant was given two doses of one vaccine (BNT162b2 or mRNA-1273). No antigen has been assigned to these receptors. This table comes from immunoSEQ multiplex PCR, and its TCRdb copy is limited to in-frame clones, with some not included. The repertoire holds tens of thousands of clones, 55% to 85% seen once, with 1.2% in the top ten. Sequenced here: CD4+ T cells from PBMCs cultured with HCoV-229E spike peptides, sampled after COVID-19 vaccination. Source of these receptors: a human donor who received a COVID-19 vaccine.

The chain recombines TRBV27 with TRBJ1-2; 11 bases line up with TRBD1. V was pared by 5 bases and J by 3 bases, with 5 bases of the junction left unmatched. The germline V gene encodes CDR1 MNHEY and CDR2 SMNVEV (reference sequence). The CDR3 spans 15 residues. CDR3 DNA sequence: TGTGCCAGCAGTAACCGGACAGGGGGCGACTATGGCTACACCTTC. Translating it yields CASSNRTGGDYGYTF.

The chain has TRBV5-4 and TRBJ2-2; the D gene could be TRBD1 or TRBD2 (5 bases each). CDR3 size: 16 residues. Germline loops: CDR1 SGHNT, CDR2 YYREEE (reference sequence). V lost 3 bases and J lost 2, with 14 bases in between. This chain's CDR3 is CASSYLGTRNTGELFF. The CDR3 DNA is TGTGCCAGCAGCTACCTCGGGACCCGTAACACCGGGGAGCTGTTTTTT.

The chain couples TRBV7-3 to TRBJ2-3; the D gene is possibly TRBD1 (6 bases). The V and J ends lost 5 bases and 0 bases respectively, with 15 bases between them. This CDR3 contains 16 residues. Germline V CDR1 and CDR2: SGHTA, FQGTGA. CDR3 DNA sequence: TGTGCCAGCAGCCCACAGGGCCCGGGAAGCACAGATACGCAGTATTTT. Protein: CASSPQGPGSTDTQYF.

The V and J genes are TRBV18 and TRBJ1-4; D remains unclear. CDR1 is KGHSH, CDR2 LQKENI, per germline. The CDR3 consists of 13 residues. V shed 5 bases and J shed 8 bases, with 12 bases lying between them. CDR3 DNA: TGTGCCAGCTCATTGGCAAAGGGAGAAAAACTGTTTTTT. The encoded protein is CASSLAKGEKLFF.

This clone was detected a few times. The chain joins TRBV18 to TRBJ2-1; no clear D. This CDR3 spans 13 amino acids. Germline V gene sequence: CDR1 KGHSH, CDR2 LQKENI. The germline V and J ends were trimmed by 3 bases and 4 bases, with 7 bases remaining between them. The CDR3 region is CASSPVGYNEQFF. The CDR3 region has the DNA TGTGCCAGCTCACCCGTAGGGTACAATGAGCAGTTCTTC.

The chain is built from TRBV10-3 and TRBJ1-3, with D possibly TRBD1 on 6 matching bases. The CDR3 has 17 amino acids. CDR1 is ENHRY and CDR2 is SYGVKD in the germline V gene. V lost 4 bases, J lost 0 bases, and 16 bases lay in between. The CDR3 sequence is CAISVSRAGDSGNTIYF. CDR3 in DNA: TGTGCCATCAGTGTGAGTAGGGCAGGGGACTCTGGAAACACCATATATTTT.

A few counts support this clone. The V call is TRBV18, the J call TRBJ1-2, with no clear D. Trimming cost V 2 bases and J 8 bases, with 6 bases left between them. The CDR3 has 11 amino acids. Per germline, CDR1 KGHSH and CDR2 LQKENI. CDR3 protein: CASSPGSGYTF. As DNA, the CDR3 is TGTGCCAGCTCACCAGGGAGCGGCTACACCTTC.

The chain combines TRBV5-6 with TRBJ1-3, with 10 bases matching TRBD1. Germline CDR1 reads SGHDT; CDR2 reads YYEEEE. The CDR3 runs 15 residues. V shed 4 bases and J 3 bases; nucleotides not matched to a gene: 4. The CDR3 DNA reads as TGTGCCAGCAGCAGACAGGGGGCAGGTGGAAACACCATATATTTT. As protein: CASSRQGAGGNTIYF.

CDR3 amino acids: CAWSGGGARGYTF. In DNA form, the CDR3 reads TGTGCCTGGAGTGGGGGGGGCGCCCGGGGCTACACCTTC. This chain connects TRBV30 to TRBJ1-2, with D perhaps TRBD1 (6 bases). Per the germline V gene, CDR1 is GTSNPN and CDR2 is SVGIG (reference sequence). The length of the CDR3 is 13 residues. V lost 1 base to trimming and J lost 8 bases, with 14 bases between them.

This rearrangement joins TRBV30 to TRBJ2-1; TRBD1 matches at 7 bases. Germline V lookup: CDR1 GTSNPN, CDR2 SVGIG (reference sequence). CDR3 length: 16 amino acids. The V and J ends lost 2 bases and 0 bases, in that order; junction bases with no gene match: 7. In DNA, the CDR3 is TGTGCCTGGAGTACAGGGGACCCTCCCTCCTACAATGAGCAGTTCTTC. It translates to CAWSTGDPPSYNEQFF.

V and J are TRBV19 and TRBJ2-1; 8 bases align to TRBD2. The CDR3 extends over 15 amino acids. Trimming cost V 5 bases and J 9 bases; bases outside gene matches: 12. Germline V gene lookup returns CDR1 LNHDA and CDR2 SQIVND (reference sequence). In nucleotides, the CDR3 is TGTGCCAGTAGTCCCGCTAGCGGGTGGCCTGGTGAGCAGTTCTTC. Protein sequence: CASSPASGWPGEQFF.

This rearrangement joins TRBV6-6 to TRBJ1-1; D is perhaps TRBD1 (5 bases). The ends were cut back, 6 bases at V and 5 bases at J, with 13 bases in the middle. The germline V gene has CDR1 MNHNY and CDR2 SVGAGI (reference sequence). The CDR3 consists of 13 residues. Here the CDR3 DNA reads TGTGCCAGCAGGACCGACGGGGGAACTGAAGCTTTCTTT. Its protein is CASRTDGGTEAFF.

In nucleotides, the CDR3 is TGTGCCAGCTCACCACAGGCCGCGACAGGGGGGATAAACTATGGCTACACCTTC. Translation: CASSPQAATGGINYGYTF. The V gene is TRBV18, the J gene TRBJ1-2, with 9 bases aligning to TRBD1. Germline V gene sequence: CDR1 KGHSH, CDR2 LQKENI. The V gene end was trimmed by 1 base and the J gene end by 2 bases; junction bases not matched to a gene: 11. CDR3 length: 18 residues.

The rearrangement links TRBV5-1 to TRBJ2-2; D is unresolved. Trimming left V 7 bases short and J 4 bases short, with 14 bases between. This CDR3 spans 14 amino acids. The germline gives CDR1 SGHRS, CDR2 YFSETQ. CDR3 loop: CASFVTVGTGELFF. The CDR3 nucleotides are TGCGCCAGCTTTGTGACGGTCGGCACCGGGGAGCTGTTTTTT.

A few counts support this clone. This chain joins TRBV7-9 and TRBJ1-2, with a tentative D call TRBD1 (6 bases). Germline V gene data show CDR1 as SEHNR and CDR2 as FQNEAQ (reference sequence). The CDR3 is 16 residues long. V lost 5 bases to trimming and J lost 2 bases, with 18 bases between them. The CDR3 is CASSPTQGISNYGYTF. CDR3 coding DNA: TGTGCCAGCAGCCCCACACAGGGTATCTCGAACTATGGCTACACCTTC.

V gene TRBV5-8 combines with J gene TRBJ2-7; tentatively, D is TRBD1 (6 bases). The CDR3 runs to 11 residues. Germline loops: CDR1 SGHTS, CDR2 YDEGEE. The V end lost 9 bases, the J end lost 3 bases, and 10 bases lay between the germline ends. CDR3 DNA: TGTGCCACCCAGGACAGCTACGAGCAGTACGTC. Translating gives CATQDSYEQYV.

The chain combines TRBV29-1 with TRBJ2-5, with D possibly TRBD2 on 7 matching bases. V gave up 5 bases and J gave up 1 base, with 14 bases separating them. The CDR3 is 14 amino acids. CDR1 is SQVTM, CDR2 ANQGSEA, per germline. The CDR3 DNA reads as TGCAGCGTTACTAGGGGGGGAGTCCAAGAGACCCAGTACTTC. Residues: CSVTRGGVQETQYF.

This chain links TRBV11-2 with TRBJ2-3; 7 nucleotides align to TRBD1. The CDR3 covers 16 residues. The V segment lost 5 bases and the J segment 0 bases; nucleotides outside the gene matches: 8. CDR1 and CDR2 from the germline V gene are SGHAT and FQNNGV. CDR3 amino acids: CASSHLGTASTDTQYF. As DNA, the CDR3 is TGTGCCAGCAGCCATCTTGGGACAGCTAGCACAGATACGCAGTATTTT.